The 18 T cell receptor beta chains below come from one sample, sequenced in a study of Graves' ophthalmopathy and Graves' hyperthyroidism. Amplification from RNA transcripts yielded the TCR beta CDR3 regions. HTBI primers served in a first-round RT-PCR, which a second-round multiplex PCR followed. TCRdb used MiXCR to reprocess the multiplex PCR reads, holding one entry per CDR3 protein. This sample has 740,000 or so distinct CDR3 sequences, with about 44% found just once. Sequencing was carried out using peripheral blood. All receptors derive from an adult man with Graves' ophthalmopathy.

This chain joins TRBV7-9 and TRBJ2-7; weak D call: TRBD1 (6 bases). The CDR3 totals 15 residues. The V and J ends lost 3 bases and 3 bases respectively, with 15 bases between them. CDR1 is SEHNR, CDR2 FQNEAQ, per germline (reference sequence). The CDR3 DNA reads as TGTGCCAGCAGCTTGGGGGACAACGTCTTCTACGAGCAGTACTTC. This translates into CASSLGDNVFYEQYF.

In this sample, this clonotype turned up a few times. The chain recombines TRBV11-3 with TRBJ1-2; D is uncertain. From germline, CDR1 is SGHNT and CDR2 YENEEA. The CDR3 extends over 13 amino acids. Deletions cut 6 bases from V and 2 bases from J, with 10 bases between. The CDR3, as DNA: TGTGCCAGCAGTACGCCGGGAAACTATGGCTACACCTTC. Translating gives CASSTPGNYGYTF.

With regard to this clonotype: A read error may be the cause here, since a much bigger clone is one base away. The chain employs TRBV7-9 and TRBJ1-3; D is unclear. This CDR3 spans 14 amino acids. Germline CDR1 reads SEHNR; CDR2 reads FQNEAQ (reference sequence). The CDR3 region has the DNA TGTGCCAGCAACTTAGACGTGGCTGGAAACACCATATATTTT. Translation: CASNLDVAGNTIYF.

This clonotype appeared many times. CDR3: CATSRDNEGVNEQYF. CDR3 nucleotide sequence: TGTGCCACCAGCAGAGATAATGAGGGGGTCAACGAGCAGTACTTC. J is TRBJ2-7 and V is TRBV15, with D possibly matching TRBD1 (6 bases). Trimming cost V 0 bases and J 5 bases, with 14 bases left between them. Germline V gene data show CDR1 as LNHNV and CDR2 as YYDKDF (reference sequence). The CDR3 sequence is 15 residues long.

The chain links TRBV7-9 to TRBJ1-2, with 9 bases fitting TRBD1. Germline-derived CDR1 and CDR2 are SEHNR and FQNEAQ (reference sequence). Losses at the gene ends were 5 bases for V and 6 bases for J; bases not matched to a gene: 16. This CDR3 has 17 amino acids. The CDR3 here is CASSQTGGNQIFHGYTF. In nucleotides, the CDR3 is TGTGCCAGCAGCCAGACAGGGGGGAACCAGATTTTCCATGGCTACACCTTC.

CDR3 protein: CSATLTGGSYNEQFF. The CDR3 DNA reads as TGCAGTGCTACCCTAACAGGGGGCTCCTACAATGAGCAGTTCTTC. The rearrangement links TRBV20-1 to TRBJ2-7, with 8 bases identical to TRBD1. The J call is doubtful: the DNA matches TRBJ2-1 better. The CDR3 is made up of 15 amino acids. Germline V CDR1 and CDR2: DFQATT, SNEGSKA (reference sequence).

The CDR3 sequence is CASSEGSLSTDTQYF. Here the CDR3 DNA reads TGTGCCAGCAGCGAGGGTTCCCTCAGCACAGATACGCAGTATTTT. V gene TRBV7-9 combines with J gene TRBJ2-3; possible D gene TRBD2, 5 bases. The germline V and J ends were trimmed by 5 bases and 0 bases, with 12 bases remaining between them. This CDR3 contains 15 residues. Germline V gene lookup returns CDR1 SEHNR and CDR2 FQNEAQ (reference sequence).

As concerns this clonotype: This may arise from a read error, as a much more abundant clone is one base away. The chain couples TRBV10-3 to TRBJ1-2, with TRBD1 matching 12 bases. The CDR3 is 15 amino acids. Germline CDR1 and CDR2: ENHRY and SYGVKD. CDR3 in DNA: TGTGCCAGCAGCTCCGGGACAGGGGGCGTTCATGGCTACGCCTTC. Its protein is CASSSGTGGVHGYAF.

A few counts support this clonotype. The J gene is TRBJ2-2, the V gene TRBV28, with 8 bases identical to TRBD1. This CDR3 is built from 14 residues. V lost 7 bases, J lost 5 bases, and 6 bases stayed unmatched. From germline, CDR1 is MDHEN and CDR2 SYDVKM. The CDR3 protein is CASIQGAQTGELFF. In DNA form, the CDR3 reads TGTGCCAGCATCCAGGGGGCGCAAACCGGGGAGCTGTTTTTT.

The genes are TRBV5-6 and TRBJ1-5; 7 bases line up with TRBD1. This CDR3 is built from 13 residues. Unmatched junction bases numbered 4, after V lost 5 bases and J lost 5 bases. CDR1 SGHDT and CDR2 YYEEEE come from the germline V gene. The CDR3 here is CASRTGVDQPQHF. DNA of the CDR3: TGTGCCAGCAGAACAGGGGTGGATCAGCCCCAGCATTTT.

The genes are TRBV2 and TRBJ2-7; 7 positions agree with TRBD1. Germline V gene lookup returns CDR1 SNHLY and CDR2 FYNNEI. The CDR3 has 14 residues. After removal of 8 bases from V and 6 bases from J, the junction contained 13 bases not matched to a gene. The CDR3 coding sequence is TGTGCCAGCTTGTCCCAGCGAGGGGGCGGCGAGCAGTACTTC. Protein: CASLSQRGGGEQYF.

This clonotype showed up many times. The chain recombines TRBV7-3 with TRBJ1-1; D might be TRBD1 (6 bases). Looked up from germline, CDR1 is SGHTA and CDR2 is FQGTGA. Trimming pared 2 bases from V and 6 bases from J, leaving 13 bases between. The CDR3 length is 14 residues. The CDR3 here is CASSLGGAVSEAFF. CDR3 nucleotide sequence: TGTGCCAGCAGCTTAGGGGGCGCGGTGTCTGAAGCTTTCTTT.

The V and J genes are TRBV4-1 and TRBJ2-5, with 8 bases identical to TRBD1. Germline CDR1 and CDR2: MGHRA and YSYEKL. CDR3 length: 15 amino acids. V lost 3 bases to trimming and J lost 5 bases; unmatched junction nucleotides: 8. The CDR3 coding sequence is TGCGCCAGCAGCCACGATACAGGGGGATTCGAGACCCAGTACTTC. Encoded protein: CASSHDTGGFETQYF.

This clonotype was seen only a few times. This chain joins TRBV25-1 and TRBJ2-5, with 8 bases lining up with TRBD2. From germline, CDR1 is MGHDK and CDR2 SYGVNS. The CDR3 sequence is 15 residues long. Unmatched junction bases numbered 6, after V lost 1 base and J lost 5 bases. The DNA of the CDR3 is TGTGCCAGCAGTGAATTGGCGGGAGGTGGTGAGACCCAGTACTTC. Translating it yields CASSELAGGGETQYF.

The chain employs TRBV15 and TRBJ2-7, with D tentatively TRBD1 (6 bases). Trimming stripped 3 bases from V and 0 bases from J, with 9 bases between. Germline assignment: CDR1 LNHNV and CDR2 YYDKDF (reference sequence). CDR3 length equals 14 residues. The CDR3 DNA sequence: TGTGCCACCAGCAGCGGGACAAACTCCTACGAGCAGTACTTC. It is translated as CATSSGTNSYEQYF.

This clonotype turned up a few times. The CDR3 is CASSQGTGGANVLTF. The DNA for the CDR3 is TGTGCCAGCAGCCAGGGGACGGGAGGGGCCAACGTCCTGACTTTC. The rearrangement links TRBV7-9 to TRBJ2-6, with D possibly TRBD1 on 6 matching bases. This CDR3 contains 15 residues. Germline CDR1 is SEHNR and CDR2 is FQNEAQ (reference sequence). V was shortened by 5 bases and J by 4 bases, with 12 bases between the two germline ends.

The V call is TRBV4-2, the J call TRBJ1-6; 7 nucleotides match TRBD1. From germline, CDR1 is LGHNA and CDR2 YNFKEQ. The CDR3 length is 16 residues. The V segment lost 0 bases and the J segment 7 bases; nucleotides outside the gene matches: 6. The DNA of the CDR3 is TGTGCCAGCAGCCAAGATAGTGGGACAGTGAATTCACCCCTCCACTTT. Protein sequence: CASSQDSGTVNSPLHF.

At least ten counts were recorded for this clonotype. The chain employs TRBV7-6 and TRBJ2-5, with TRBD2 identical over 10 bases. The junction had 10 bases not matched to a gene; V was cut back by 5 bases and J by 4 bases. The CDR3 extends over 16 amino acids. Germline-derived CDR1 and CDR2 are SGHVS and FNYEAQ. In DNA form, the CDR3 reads TGTGCCAGCAGCCCGACGGGAGCGGGAGGGCCAGAGACCCAGTACTTC. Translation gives CASSPTGAGGPETQYF.